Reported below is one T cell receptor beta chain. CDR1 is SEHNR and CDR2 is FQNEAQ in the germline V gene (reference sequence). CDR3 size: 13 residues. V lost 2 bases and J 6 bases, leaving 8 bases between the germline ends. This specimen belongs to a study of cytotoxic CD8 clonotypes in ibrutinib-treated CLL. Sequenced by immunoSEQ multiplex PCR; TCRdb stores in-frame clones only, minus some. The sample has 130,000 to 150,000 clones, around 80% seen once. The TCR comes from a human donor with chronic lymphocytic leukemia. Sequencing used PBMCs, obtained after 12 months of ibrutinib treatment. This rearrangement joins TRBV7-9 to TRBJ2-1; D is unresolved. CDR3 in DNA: TGTGCCAGCAGCTTATACAGTATCAATGAGCAGTTCTTC. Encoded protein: CASSLYSINEQFF.